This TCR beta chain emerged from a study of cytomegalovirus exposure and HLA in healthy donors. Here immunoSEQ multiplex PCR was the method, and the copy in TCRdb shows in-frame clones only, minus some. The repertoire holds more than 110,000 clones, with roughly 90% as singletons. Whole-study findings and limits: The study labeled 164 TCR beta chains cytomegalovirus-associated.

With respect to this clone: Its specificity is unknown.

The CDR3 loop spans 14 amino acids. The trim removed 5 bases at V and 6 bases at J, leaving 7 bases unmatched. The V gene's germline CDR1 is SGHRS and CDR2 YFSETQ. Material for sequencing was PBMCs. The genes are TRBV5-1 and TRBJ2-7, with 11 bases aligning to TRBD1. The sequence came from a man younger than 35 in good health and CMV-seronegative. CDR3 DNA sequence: TGCGCCAGCAGTACCGGGACAGGGGGTATCGAGCAGTACTTC. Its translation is CASSTGTGGIEQYF.